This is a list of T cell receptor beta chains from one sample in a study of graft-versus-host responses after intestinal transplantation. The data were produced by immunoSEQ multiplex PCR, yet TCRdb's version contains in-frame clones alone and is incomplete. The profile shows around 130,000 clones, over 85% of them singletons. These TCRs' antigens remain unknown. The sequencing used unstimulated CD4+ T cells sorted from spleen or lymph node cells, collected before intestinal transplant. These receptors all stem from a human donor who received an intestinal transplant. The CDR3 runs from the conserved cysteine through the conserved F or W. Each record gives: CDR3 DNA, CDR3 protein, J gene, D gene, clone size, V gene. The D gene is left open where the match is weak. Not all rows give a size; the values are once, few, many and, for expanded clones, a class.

TGTGCCAGCAGCTTAGATGGGGGGGGAGAAGAGACCCAGTACTTC CASSLDGGGEETQYF TRBJ2-5 TRBD2 . TRBV7-8
TGTGCCGGATCTATTGACACCTCCTACGAGCAGTACTTC CAGSIDTSYEQYF TRBJ2-7 . . TRBV7-9
TGTGCCAGCAGCATTGAGGGGGGTGGAGATACGCAGTATTTT CASSIEGGGDTQYF TRBJ2-3 . . TRBV11-2
TGTGCCAGTAGTATAAGAGGTGCGGGACAGGGAGCGGAGACCCAGTACTTC CASSIRGAGQGAETQYF TRBJ2-5 TRBD1 . TRBV19
TGTGCCAGTGACCCTGCCGGGACAACTAATCAGCCCCAGCATTTT CASDPAGTTNQPQHF TRBJ1-5 . . TRBV6-1
TGTGCCAGCAGGACGACAGGGGTGGATGGGGGCTACACCTTC CASRTTGVDGGYTF TRBJ1-2 TRBD1 . TRBV6-5
TGCGCCAGCAGCCTCCTAGTGGCAGATACGCAGTATTTT CASSLLVADTQYF TRBJ2-3 . . TRBV5-1
TGTGCCAGCAGCGTATCTCAGAACACTGAAGCTTTCTTT CASSVSQNTEAFF TRBJ1-1 . . TRBV6-1
TGTGCCAGCAGCGTAGGTGATGTGGGAGGGGAGACCCAGTACTTC CASSVGDVGGETQYF TRBJ2-5 TRBD2 . TRBV9
TGTGCCAGCTCACCACTCTCAGGACAGGGGACCTACGAGCAGTACTTC CASSPLSGQGTYEQYF TRBJ2-7 TRBD1 . TRBV18
TGTGCCAGCAGACGACAGGGCTCACGGCACGAGCAGTACTTC CASRRQGSRHEQYF TRBJ2-7 TRBD1 . TRBV6-5
TGTGCCAGCAGCATGGGGGCGTTAGCGGGGGGGGAACCTTACAATGAGCAGTTCTTC CASSMGALAGGEPYNEQFF TRBJ2-1 TRBD2 . TRBV5-4
TGTGCCAGTAGTGCCCTTCCGGGGCAGCCCCAGCATTTT CASSALPGQPQHF TRBJ1-5 . . TRBV19
TGTGCCTGGAGTGTAGGACAGGTATATGAAAAACTGTTTTTT CAWSVGQVYEKLFF TRBJ1-4 TRBD1 . TRBV30
TGTGCCATCAGGTTCGGCGGGGGGGCGGGTGAGCAGTTCTTC CAIRFGGGAGEQFF TRBJ2-1 TRBD2 . TRBV10-3
TGTGCCAGCAGGACAGGGAGGGCCTCCGAGGCTTTCTTT CASRTGRASEAFF TRBJ1-1 TRBD1 . TRBV6-1
TGCGCCAGCAGCTTGGGGGGAACAATGGGGGCCGGGGAGCTGTTTTTT CASSLGGTMGAGELFF TRBJ2-2 . . TRBV5-1
TGCGCCAGCAGCTTGGGTCAGGGACGGGTAGATACGCAGTATTTT CASSLGQGRVDTQYF TRBJ2-3 . . TRBV5-1
TGTGCCAGCAGCCGGGACAGGGACGAAAAACTGTTTTTT CASSRDRDEKLFF TRBJ1-4 TRBD1 . TRBV7-2
TGTGCCAGCAGCCAGGGGGGGTACGACTACAATGAGCAGTTCTTC CASSQGGYDYNEQFF TRBJ2-1 . . TRBV11-3
TGTGCCAGCAGTTCCACAGGGATTTCCTCCTACGAGCAGTACTTC CASSSTGISSYEQYF TRBJ2-7 . . TRBV6-5
TGTGCCAGTAGTATTACAGGGGGCGCGGGTTACGAGCAGTACTTC CASSITGGAGYEQYF TRBJ2-7 TRBD1 . TRBV19
TGTGCCAGCAGTGAAAGTACAGGGAGGTTGAGGTATTCACCCCTCCACTTT CASSESTGRLRYSPLHF TRBJ1-6 . . TRBV25-1
TGTGCCAGCAGCTCCCGGGAGGCGAGCAATCAGCCCCAGCATTTT CASSSREASNQPQHF TRBJ1-5 . . TRBV7-8
TGCGCCAGCAGCCAAGATGCGGACAGGGCTTTAGAAAACACCATATATTTT CASSQDADRALENTIYF TRBJ1-3 TRBD1 . TRBV4-1
TGCGCCAGCAGCCACCGGGACAGGGGGGACATTCAGTACTTC CASSHRDRGDIQYF TRBJ2-4 TRBD1 . TRBV5-1
TGTGCCAGCAGCTTAGGTGGGACTAGCGGGGGAGAGCAGTTCTTC CASSLGGTSGGEQFF TRBJ2-1 TRBD2 . TRBV11-3
TGTGCCAGCAGTCCCTACAGGGGGCTCTATCAGCCCCAGCATTTT CASSPYRGLYQPQHF TRBJ1-5 TRBD1 . TRBV27
TGCGCCAGCAGTGAGTCGACGGTCAGGACGGGGGGTTACTATGGCTACACCTTC CASSESTVRTGGYYGYTF TRBJ1-2 . once TRBV10-2
TGTGCCAGCAGCCCGTATCGTGGGGAGTCTAACTATGGCTACACCTTC CASSPYRGESNYGYTF TRBJ1-2 . . TRBV16
TGTGCCAGCAGTTTGCGTGGGGGACAGCCCCAGCATTTT CASSLRGGQPQHF TRBJ1-5 . . TRBV27
TGTGCCAGCAGAGAGATAACACCTAAGGACACTGAAGCTTTCTTT CASREITPKDTEAFF TRBJ1-1 . . TRBV6-1
TGTGCCAGCAGCCAACAGCGGGGGGGCCCCGGGGAGCTGTTTTTT CASSQQRGGPGELFF TRBJ2-2 TRBD2 . TRBV11-2
TGTGCCAACCCTTTACAGGGATTGTGGACTACCGGGGAGCTGTTTTTT CANPLQGLWTTGELFF TRBJ2-2 . . TRBV19
TGCGCCAGCAGCTTCACAGATACGCAGTATTTT CASSFTDTQYF TRBJ2-3 . few TRBV5-1
TGTGCCAGCAGCTTGGTTTTAGGCCCAAATACGCAGTATTTT CASSLVLGPNTQYF TRBJ2-3 . . TRBV5-4